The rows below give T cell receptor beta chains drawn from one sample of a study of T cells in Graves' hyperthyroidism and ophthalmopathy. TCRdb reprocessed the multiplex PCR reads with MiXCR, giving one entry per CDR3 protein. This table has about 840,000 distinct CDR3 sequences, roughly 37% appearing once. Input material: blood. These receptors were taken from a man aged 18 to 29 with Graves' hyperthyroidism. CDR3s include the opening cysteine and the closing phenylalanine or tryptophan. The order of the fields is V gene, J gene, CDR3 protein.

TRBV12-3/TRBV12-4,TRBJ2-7,CAITRQGGEQYF
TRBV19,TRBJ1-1,CASSVTGDRPTEAFF
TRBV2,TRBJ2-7,CASSRQTYEQYF
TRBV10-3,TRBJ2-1,CAISGRDRGGNEQFF
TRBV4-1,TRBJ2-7,CASSQDLGQGSEQYF
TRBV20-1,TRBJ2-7,CSAPGQSYEQYF
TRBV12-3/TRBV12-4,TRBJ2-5,CASSFGDETQYF
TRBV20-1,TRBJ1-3,CSAIGTKSGNTIYF
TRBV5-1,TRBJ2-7,CASSPELGYEQYF
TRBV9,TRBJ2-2,CASSVLRELFF
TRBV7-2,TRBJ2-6,CASSLLHPGANVLTF
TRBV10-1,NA,CASSGLGGANEQFF
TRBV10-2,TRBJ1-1,CASSAALGGNTEAFF
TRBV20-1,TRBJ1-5,CSVFRDADQPQHF
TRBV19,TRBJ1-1,CASSMVSQAFF
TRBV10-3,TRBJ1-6,CASSQVRGTDNSPLHF
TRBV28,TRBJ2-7,CASRMSTGVRVYEQYF
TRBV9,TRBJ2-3,CASSVEAGLSTDTQYF
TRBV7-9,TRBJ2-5,CASSLVLGDQETQYF
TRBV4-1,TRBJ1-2,CASSQDGGTVGYTF
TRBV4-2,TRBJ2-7,CASSQVRLEGEQYF
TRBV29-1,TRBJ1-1,CSTGRPEAFF
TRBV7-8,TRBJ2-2,CASSSTRTGELFF
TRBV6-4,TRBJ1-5,CASSASPGLTLWGNQPQHF
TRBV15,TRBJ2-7,CATSPRYTDEQYF
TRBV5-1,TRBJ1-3,CASSLNRGTGNTIYF